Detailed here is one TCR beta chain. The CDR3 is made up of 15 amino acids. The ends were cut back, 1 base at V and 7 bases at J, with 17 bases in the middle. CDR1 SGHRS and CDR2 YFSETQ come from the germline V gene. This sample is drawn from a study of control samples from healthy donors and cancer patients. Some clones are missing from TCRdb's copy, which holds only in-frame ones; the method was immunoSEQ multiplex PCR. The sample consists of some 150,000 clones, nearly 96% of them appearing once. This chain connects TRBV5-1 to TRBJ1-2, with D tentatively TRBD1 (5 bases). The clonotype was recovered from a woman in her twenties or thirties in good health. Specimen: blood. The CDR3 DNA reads TGCGCCAGCAGCTTGCCCCAGGGACCACGCGTTGGCTACACCTTC. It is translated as CASSLPQGPRVGYTF.